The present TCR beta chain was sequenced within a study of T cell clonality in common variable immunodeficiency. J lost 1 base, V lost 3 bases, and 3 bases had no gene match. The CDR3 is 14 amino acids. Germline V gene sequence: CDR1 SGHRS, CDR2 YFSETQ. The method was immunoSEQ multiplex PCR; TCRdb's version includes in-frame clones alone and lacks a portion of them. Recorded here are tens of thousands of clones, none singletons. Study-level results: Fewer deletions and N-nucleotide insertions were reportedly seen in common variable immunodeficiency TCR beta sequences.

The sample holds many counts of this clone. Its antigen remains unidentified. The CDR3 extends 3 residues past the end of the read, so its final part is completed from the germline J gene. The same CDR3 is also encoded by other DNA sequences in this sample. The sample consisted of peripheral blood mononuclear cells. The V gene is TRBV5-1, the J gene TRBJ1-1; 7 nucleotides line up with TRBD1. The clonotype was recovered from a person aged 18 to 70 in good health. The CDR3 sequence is CASSSGTANTEAFF. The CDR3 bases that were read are TGCGCCAGCAGCTCCGGGACAGCGAACACTGAA.